The subject of this entry is one T cell receptor beta chain. TCRdb re-derived calls from the RT-PCR reads in MiXCR, one entry per CDR3 protein. Altogether 150,000 to 200,000 distinct CDR3 sequences are present, around two fifths being singletons, with the ten largest covering 25% to 35%. This sample was included in a study of patients and donors after allogeneic stem cell transplantation. The sequencing sample was made of blood, either unsorted or a sorted T cell fraction (not recorded which). The clonotype comes from a human donor who was either an allogeneic HSCT recipient or a stem cell or donor lymphocyte infusion donor (not recorded which). It is not recorded whose cells these are; they may come from a transplant donor.

Written as DNA, the CDR3 is TGTGCCAGCAGTCCAGATAGAATCGAGCAGTACTTC. Protein sequence: CASSPDRIEQYF. This sequence joins TRBV27 and TRBJ2-7; D unclear. From germline, CDR1 is MNHEY and CDR2 SMNVEV (reference sequence). Trimming took 5 bases from V and 6 from J, leaving 11 bases between them. This CDR3 region has 12 residues.